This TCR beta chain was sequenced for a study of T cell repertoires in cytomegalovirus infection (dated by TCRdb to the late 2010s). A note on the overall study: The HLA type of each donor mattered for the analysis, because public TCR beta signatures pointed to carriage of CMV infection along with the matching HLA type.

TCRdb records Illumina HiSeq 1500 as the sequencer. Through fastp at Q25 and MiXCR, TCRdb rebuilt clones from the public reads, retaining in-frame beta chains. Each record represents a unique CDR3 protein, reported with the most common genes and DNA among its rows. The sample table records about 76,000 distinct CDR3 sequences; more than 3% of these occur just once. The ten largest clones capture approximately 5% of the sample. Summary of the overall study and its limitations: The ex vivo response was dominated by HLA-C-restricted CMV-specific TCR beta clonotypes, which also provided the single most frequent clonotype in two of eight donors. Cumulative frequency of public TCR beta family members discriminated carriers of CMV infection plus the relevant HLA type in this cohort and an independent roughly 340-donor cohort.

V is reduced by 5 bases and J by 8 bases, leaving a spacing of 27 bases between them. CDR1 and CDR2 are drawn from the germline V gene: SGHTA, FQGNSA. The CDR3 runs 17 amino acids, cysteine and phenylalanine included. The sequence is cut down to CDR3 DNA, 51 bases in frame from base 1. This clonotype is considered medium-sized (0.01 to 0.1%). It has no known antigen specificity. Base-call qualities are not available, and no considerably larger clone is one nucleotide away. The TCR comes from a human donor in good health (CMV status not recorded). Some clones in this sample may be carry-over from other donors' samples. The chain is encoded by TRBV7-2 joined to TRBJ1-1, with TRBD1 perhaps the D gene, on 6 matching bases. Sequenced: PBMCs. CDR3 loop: CASSPKGGRGARDEAFF. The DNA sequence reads TGTGCCAGCAGCCCTAAAGGGGGGCGCGGCGCTCGCGACGAAGCTTTCTTT.